The 25 T cell receptor beta chains below come from one sample, sequenced in a study of T cells expressing NK-cell markers (dated by TCRdb to 2019 to 2021). To prepare the library, 5' RACE was applied. Reads for this sample came from an Illumina HiSeq 2000. Following TCRdb reprocessing, every CDR3 protein sequence forms one entry, and DNA is not provided. The sample table on file contains more than 250,000 distinct CDR3 sequences. Jointly, the top ten make up about 0.4% of the sample. The sequencing input was blood T cells: a sorted CD56 or NKG2C T cell subset, CD4+ or CD8+ T cells, or bulk PBMC T cells (not recorded which). These TCRs come from a man between 18 and 35 years old in good health. Donor details come from another sample of the same person, matched by shared clones.

This sequence joins TRBV5-4 and TRBJ2-1. Per the germline V gene, CDR1 is SGHNT and CDR2 is YYREEE (reference sequence). The CDR3 length is 14 residues. The chain's CDR3 is CASSLAVRPSEQFF. Full variable domain (missing parts from reference TRBV5-4 and TRBJ2-1): ETGVTQSPTHLIKTRGQQVTLRCSSQSGHNTVSWYQQALGQGPQFIFQYYREEENGRGNFPPRFSGLQFPNYSSELNVNALELDDSALYLCASSLAVRPSEQFFGPGTRLTVL.

The chain employs TRBV12-3 or TRBV12-4 and TRBJ2-2; TCRdb gives TRBD1 as the D gene, but with no DNA this cannot be confirmed. This CDR3 has 15 residues. The CDR3 is CASRGISPGTGELFF.

The J gene is TRBJ2-7, the V gene TRBV10-3; without DNA, the TCRdb call of TRBD1 cannot be checked. Germline CDR1 and CDR2: ENHRY and SYGVKD. This CDR3 spans 15 amino acids. The CDR3 spells CAISEIQVKSYEQYF.

The V call is TRBV12-3 or TRBV12-4, the J call TRBJ1-1. There are 13 residues in the CDR3. Here the CDR3 reads CASSLSAFTEAFF.

The chain is built from TRBV28 and TRBJ1-1. The CDR3 is 14 amino acids. Germline loops: CDR1 MDHEN, CDR2 SYDVKM. The CDR3 here is CASSPQVVNTEAFF.

The CDR3 protein is CASSWGGDNQPQHF. This rearrangement joins TRBV5-6 to TRBJ1-5; lacking DNA, the TRBD1 call made by TCRdb goes unchecked. Germline V lookup: CDR1 SGHDT, CDR2 YYEEEE. The CDR3 loop spans 14 amino acids.

This chain joins TRBV15 and TRBJ2-3; TCRdb designates TRBD1, a call that cannot be tested without DNA. This CDR3 has 15 residues. The V gene's germline CDR1 is LNHNV and CDR2 YYDKDF (reference sequence). The CDR3 here is CATSGGGSYTDTQYF.

This chain uses TRBV19 with TRBJ1-5; checking the TCRdb D call of TRBD1 is not possible without DNA. Germline V gene lookup returns CDR1 LNHDA and CDR2 SQIVND (reference sequence). This CDR3 has 16 amino acids. The CDR3 reads CASSIAQGVNNQPQHF.

This chain links TRBV4-1 with TRBJ2-1. Germline-derived CDR1 and CDR2 are MGHRA and YSYEKL. This CDR3 is 15 amino acids long. The CDR3: CASSQEGVRDNEQFF.

CDR3 sequence reads: CASRSVDRGYEQYF. The chain employs TRBV6-2 or TRBV6-3 and TRBJ2-7; as DNA is missing, the TRBD1 call by TCRdb cannot be tested. The CDR3 spans 14 residues. The V gene's germline CDR1 is MNHEY and CDR2 SVGEGT.

CDR3 protein: CASSYLRVESGYTF. J is TRBJ1-2 and V is TRBV6-5. Germline V lookup: CDR1 MNHEY, CDR2 SVGAGI. The CDR3 extends over 14 amino acids.

The gene calls are TRBV30 and TRBJ2-5; TCRdb designates TRBD1, a call that cannot be tested without DNA. The CDR3 loop spans 12 amino acids. CDR1 is GTSNPN, CDR2 SVGIG, per germline (reference sequence). The chain's CDR3 is CALKPGPETQYF.

This CDR3 reads CASSIRDFGDTQYF. The genes are TRBV19 and TRBJ2-3; without DNA, the TCRdb call of TRBD2 cannot be checked. The CDR3 is made up of 14 amino acids. In germline, CDR1 is LNHDA, CDR2 SQIVND (reference sequence).

The chain links TRBV20-1 to TRBJ2-5. Germline V gives CDR1 DFQATT, CDR2 SNEGSKA (reference sequence). The CDR3 is made up of 14 amino acids. CDR3 sequence: CSARVIGWFETQYF.

This sequence joins TRBV16 and TRBJ2-7. Looked up from germline, CDR1 is KGHSY and CDR2 is FQNENV. The CDR3 runs to 13 residues. CDR3 region: CASSQLLLGEQYF.

This chain joins TRBV21-1 and TRBJ2-4; TCRdb names TRBD2, which stays unverified in the absence of DNA. TRBV21-1 corresponds to a pseudogene. The CDR3 length is 17 residues. The CDR3 loop is CASSKDEEDLAKNIQYF.

The V and J genes are TRBV28 and TRBJ2-7. The germline gives CDR1 MDHEN, CDR2 SYDVKM. This CDR3 region has 12 residues. The CDR3 here is CASSLAGDEQYF.

The CDR3 region is CATSVWGDSDTQYF. The chain links TRBV24-1 to TRBJ2-3; TCRdb gives TRBD1 as the D gene, but with no DNA this cannot be confirmed. The CDR3 is made up of 14 amino acids. The germline gives CDR1 KGHDR, CDR2 SFDVKD.

The rearrangement uses TRBV20-1 and TRBJ2-1; TCRdb designates TRBD1, a call that cannot be tested without DNA. This CDR3 has 15 amino acids. The germline CDR1 and CDR2 sequences are DFQATT and SNEGSKA (reference sequence). CDR3 loop: CSARGQGAEYDEQFF.

The chain links TRBV10-3 to TRBJ2-1; TCRdb picks TRBD1, but there is no DNA to check that call. Germline V gives CDR1 ENHRY, CDR2 SYGVKD. The CDR3 is made up of 17 amino acids. This CDR3 reads CAVGGAVMPHSYNEQFF.

The chain recombines TRBV5-6 with TRBJ2-1; the TCRdb call, TRBD2, lacks DNA for checking. CDR1 is SGHDT, CDR2 YYEEEE, per germline. The CDR3 is made up of 11 amino acids. CDR3 protein: CASSLTSRLFF.

The chain uses TRBV15 and TRBJ1-4; TCRdb reports TRBD1, a call that lacks DNA to check it against. Germline-derived CDR1 and CDR2 are LNHNV and YYDKDF (reference sequence). This CDR3 spans 16 amino acids. The CDR3 sequence: CATSRDQNRGTGKLFF.

The chain is built from TRBV29-1 and TRBJ2-4; TCRdb reports TRBD2, a call that lacks DNA to check it against. Germline-derived CDR1 and CDR2 are SQVTM and ANQGSEA. CDR3 length: 14 amino acids. The chain's CDR3 is CSVGGRRDKNIQYF.

The chain is built from TRBV7-6 and TRBJ2-3; with no DNA, the TCRdb D assignment of TRBD2 cannot be verified. This CDR3 comprises 13 residues. The germline V gene has CDR1 SGHVS and CDR2 FNYEAQ. The CDR3 here is CASSLPASTLQYF.

The chain recombines TRBV20-1 with TRBJ2-3; TCRdb indicates TRBD2, and absent DNA this call remains unverified. The germline CDR1 and CDR2 sequences are DFQATT and SNEGSKA (reference sequence). The CDR3 runs to 17 residues. CDR3 amino acids: CSAPSFLSVAGTDTQYF.